This note documents a single TCR beta chain sequence. The TCR beta repertoire was assessed by survey-level immunoSEQ sequencing. Measured with immunoSEQ multiplex PCR; TCRdb has only the in-frame clones, and not every one. The sample carries 55,000 to 70,000 clones, roughly 95% recorded once. This CDR3 has 16 residues. Germline lookup yields CDR1 MNHEY and CDR2 SMNVEV (reference sequence). Trimming took 6 bases from V and 6 from J; bases not matched to a gene: 14. The clonotype comes from a man aged 40-49 years with rheumatoid arthritis. The sample was PBMCs. This chain uses TRBV27 with TRBJ2-5; the match to TRBD2 covers 9 bases. The CDR3 sequence: CASSSFSRGGAKTQYF. The CDR3 DNA reads TGTGCCAGCAGCTCCTTTTCGCGGGGGGGGGCTAAGACCCAGTACTTC.